The present TCR beta chain was sequenced within a study of cytomegalovirus exposure and HLA in healthy donors. Study-level background: An analysis done earlier identified more than 90 million unique TCR beta sequences from approximately 200 million T cells.

The primer mix had 60 Vbeta and 13 Jbeta primers. Clones were read by immunoSEQ multiplex PCR, and TCRdb kept only the in-frame ones, dropping some. The sample carries 150,000 to 200,000 clones, around three quarters recorded once. The CDR3 runs 14 residues. V gave up 4 bases and J gave up 1 base, with 10 bases separating them. CDR1 MGHDK and CDR2 SYGVNS come from the germline V gene. Notes on this clone: Its antigen is still unknown.

Broader study findings: Per published accounts, TCR beta sequences correctly predicted the HLA-A and HLA-B alleles of most subjects. A link between a missense DCLRE1C variant and TCR beta V- and J-gene trimming emerged from a later analysis. Judged likely to be a sequencing artifact was a cluster of highly shared sequence variants.

Sequenced input: PBMCs. This TCR was recovered from a woman aged 40 to 50 in good health and CMV-seronegative. The chain couples TRBV25-1 to TRBJ1-1; D call uncertain. CDR3 nucleotides: TGTGCCAGCAGTGCCCATGGGAGGAACACTGAAGCTTTCTTT. Its translation is CASSAHGRNTEAFF.